This T cell receptor (beta chain) was recovered during a study of blood T cell repertoires in COVID-19. Whole-study context: Italy, Spain and the United States were the sources of the convalescent and acute COVID-19 samples. T cells, B-cell-depleted T cells, or PBMCs provided the cDNA or gDNA that served as material.

Original analysis: Nucleated cell number was recorded as an estimate derived from reference gene primer amplification. Produced via immunoSEQ multiplex PCR; TCRdb's table is partial and in-frame only. V and J calls and clone size are copied from that table; D and trimming were computed from the DNA. The sample consists of tens of thousands of clones, less than 80% of them appearing once. After removal of 2 bases from V and 0 bases from J, the junction contained 9 bases not matched to a gene. The CDR3 covers 18 residues. Germline assignment: CDR1 SGHNT and CDR2 YENEEA. V gene TRBV11-3 combines with J gene TRBJ2-1, with 8 bases lining up with TRBD1. This receptor was identified in a man aged 55 to 70 with acute or convalescent COVID-19. The sample taken for sequencing was peripheral blood. CDR3 residues: CASSLTGQGLSSYNEQFF. CDR3 coding DNA: TGTGCCAGCAGCTTAACCGGACAGGGATTGAGCTCCTACAATGAGCAGTTCTTC.